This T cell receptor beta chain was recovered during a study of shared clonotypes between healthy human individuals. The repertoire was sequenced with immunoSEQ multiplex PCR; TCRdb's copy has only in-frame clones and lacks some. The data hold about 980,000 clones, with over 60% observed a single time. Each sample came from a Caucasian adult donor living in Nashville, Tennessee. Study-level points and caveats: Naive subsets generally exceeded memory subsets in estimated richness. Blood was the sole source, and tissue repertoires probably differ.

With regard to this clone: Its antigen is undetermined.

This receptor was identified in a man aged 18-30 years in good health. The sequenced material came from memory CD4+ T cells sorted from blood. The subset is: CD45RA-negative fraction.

The CDR3: CASSALGGHEQFF. The CDR3 DNA follows: TGTGCCAGCAGTGCTCTCGGGGGCCATGAGCAGTTCTTC. This sequence joins TRBV2 and TRBJ2-1; D may be TRBD1 or TRBD2 (6 bases each). The CDR3 has 13 residues. V was shortened by 4 bases and J by 8 bases, with 12 bases between the two germline ends. Germline V gives CDR1 SNHLY, CDR2 FYNNEI. The full variable domain, rest sourced from reference TRBV2 and TRBJ2-1, is EPEVTQTPSHQVTQMGQEVILRCVPISNHLYFYWYRQILGQKVEFLVSFYNNEISEKSEIFDDQFSVERPDGSNFTLKIRSTKLEDSAMYFCASSALGGHEQFFGPGTRLTVL.